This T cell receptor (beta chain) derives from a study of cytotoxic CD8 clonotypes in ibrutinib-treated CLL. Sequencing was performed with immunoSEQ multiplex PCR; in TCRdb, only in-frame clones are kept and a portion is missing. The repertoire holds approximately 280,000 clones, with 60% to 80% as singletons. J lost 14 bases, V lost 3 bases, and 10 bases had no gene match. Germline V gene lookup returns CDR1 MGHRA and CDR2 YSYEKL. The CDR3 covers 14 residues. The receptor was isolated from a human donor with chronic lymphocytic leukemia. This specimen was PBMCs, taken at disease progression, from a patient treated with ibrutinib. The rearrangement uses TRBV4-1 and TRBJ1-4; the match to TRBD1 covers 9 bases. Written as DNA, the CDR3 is TGCGCCAGCAGCCAGCGGGGGACAGGGATCACGCTGTTTTTT. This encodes CASSQRGTGITLFF.